This T cell receptor beta chain was sequenced for a study of CD8+ T cells in alopecia areata. CDR1 is SGHDT and CDR2 is YYEEEE in the germline V gene. The CDR3 contains 15 residues. Trimming shortened V by 4 bases and J by 7 bases, and 18 bases separated the two germline ends. The treatment denotes: oral pan-JAK inhibitor, 5-10 mg twice daily. Extraction and reverse transcription of RNA yielded cDNA as the sequencing template. Using immunoSEQ multiplex PCR, the repertoire was profiled, and TCRdb retains in-frame clones only, with some absent. Altogether approximately 280,000 clones are present, roughly 64% being singletons, with the ten largest covering around 1.7%.

The specimen was CD4+ T cells sorted from blood, collected at week 24, from a patient treated with tofacitinib. The chain uses TRBV5-6 and TRBJ2-1; unclear D gene. The receptor was derived from a human donor with alopecia areata. The CDR3 DNA is TGTGCCAGCAGCCGAGGACCGACGATAGGGAATGAGCAGTTCTTC. Translating it yields CASSRGPTIGNEQFF.